These 31 T cell receptor beta chains were all obtained from the same sample, sequenced in a study of T cell responses to AZD1222 COVID-19 vaccine. Clones were read by immunoSEQ multiplex PCR, and TCRdb kept only the in-frame ones, dropping some. The profile shows approximately 180,000 clones, around 90% of them singletons. Specimen: peripheral blood, collected 28 days after the second AZD1222 dose. The receptors derive from an adult who received the AZD1222 COVID-19 vaccine.

This clone has a handful of counts. The chain joins TRBV4-2 to TRBJ1-4; no firm D call. Germline loops: CDR1 LGHNA, CDR2 YNFKEQ. This CDR3 has 16 residues. V lost 1 base and J lost 5, with 14 bases in between. CDR3 sequence (DNA): TGTGCCAGCAGCCAAGCTCGGTCGGGGATGAATGAAAAACTGTTTTTT. Its translation is CASSQARSGMNEKLFF.

The rearrangement uses TRBV29-1 and TRBJ1-2; D unresolved. CDR1 and CDR2 (germline): SQVTM, ANQGSEA. The CDR3 is 12 residues long. The V and J ends lost 3 bases and 8 bases respectively, with 13 bases between them. The CDR3 region is CSVEKELGGYTF. The CDR3 bases are TGCAGCGTTGAGAAGGAGCTGGGGGGCTACACCTTC.

This rearrangement joins TRBV30 to TRBJ2-7, with D perhaps TRBD1 or TRBD2 (5 bases each). V shed 4 bases and J shed 0 bases, with 10 bases lying between them. Germline CDR1 reads GTSNPN; CDR2 reads SVGIG (reference sequence). The CDR3 covers 13 residues. The CDR3 is CAWTGRASYEQYF. CDR3 DNA sequence: TGTGCCTGGACGGGACGGGCCTCCTACGAGCAGTACTTC.

V and J are TRBV2 and TRBJ1-5; weak D call: TRBD1 (5 bases). With 8 bases removed from V and 2 bases from J, the gap between germline ends came to 10 bases. The CDR3 spans 13 residues. CDR1 is SNHLY and CDR2 is FYNNEI in the germline V gene. The CDR3 coding sequence is TGTGCCAGCGGGGGATCGGGCAATCAGCCCCAGCATTTT. Protein product: CASGGSGNQPQHF.

The chain joins TRBV9 to TRBJ2-1; 13 bases agree with TRBD2. Losses at the gene ends were 2 bases for V and 4 bases for J; bases not matched to a gene: 6. This CDR3 contains 17 residues. Germline V gives CDR1 SGDLS, CDR2 YYNGEE. The CDR3 nucleotides are TGTGCCAGCAGCGTGAGGGGGACTAGCGGGATATACAATGAGCAGTTCTTC. Translation gives CASSVRGTSGIYNEQFF. The full variable domain, its missing parts supplied by reference TRBV9 and TRBJ2-1, is DSGVTQTPKHLITATGQRVTLRCSPRSGDLSVYWYQQSLDQGLQFLIQYYNGEERAKGNILERFSAQQFPDLHSELNLSSLELGDSALYFCASSVRGTSGIYNEQFFGPGTRLTVL.

V is TRBV27 and J is TRBJ1-1; D is unclear. Germline CDR1 is MNHEY and CDR2 is SMNVEV (reference sequence). The CDR3 loop spans 14 amino acids. Trimming took off 1 base at V and 1 base at J, with 7 bases between the two ends. This chain's CDR3 is CASSLYGPNTEAFF. The CDR3 region has the DNA TGTGCCAGCAGTTTATATGGCCCGAACACTGAAGCTTTCTTT.

The rearrangement joins TRBV6-5 to TRBJ1-6; TRBD1 matches at 9 bases. The CDR3 has 13 residues. Germline V gene sequence: CDR1 MNHEY, CDR2 SVGAGI. J lost 10 bases, V lost 6 bases, and 4 bases had no gene match. CDR3 DNA sequence: TGTGCCAGCAGAGACAGGGGGATCTCACCCCTCCACTTT. The encoded protein is CASRDRGISPLHF.

This clone was counted only a few times. The chain combines TRBV28 with TRBJ1-4; 7 nucleotides match TRBD1. J lost 8 bases, V lost 6 bases, and 6 bases had no gene match. The CDR3 sequence is 13 residues long. Germline CDR1 MDHEN, CDR2 SYDVKM. The CDR3 sequence: CASRDRLVEKLFF. The CDR3 DNA is TGTGCCAGCAGGGACAGGTTGGTGGAAAAACTGTTTTTT.

The chain links TRBV28 to TRBJ2-1, with D tentatively TRBD1 (6 bases). CDR1 is MDHEN, CDR2 SYDVKM, per germline. V was clipped by 1 base and J by 2 bases, with 15 bases between them. The CDR3 spans 17 residues. This CDR3 reads CASSLLGHPGPYNEQFF. The CDR3 nucleotides read TGTGCCAGCAGTTTATTGGGACACCCGGGACCCTACAATGAGCAGTTCTTC.

This chain joins TRBV14 and TRBJ2-3; TRBD2 agrees at 11 bases. From germline, CDR1 is SGHDN and CDR2 FVKESK. The CDR3 has 16 residues. Losses at the gene ends were 4 bases for V and 6 bases for J; bases not matched to a gene: 9. The CDR3 coding sequence is TGTGCCAGCAGCCGCCTACTAGCGGGAGATGGTGATACGCAGTATTTT. This encodes CASSRLLAGDGDTQYF.

The rearrangement uses TRBV19 and TRBJ1-2; tentatively, D is TRBD1 (5 bases). Trimming left V 5 bases short and J 8 bases short, with 12 bases between. The CDR3 sequence is 12 residues long. Germline V gene sequence: CDR1 LNHDA, CDR2 SQIVND (reference sequence). The CDR3 bases are TGTGCCAGTAGTCAGGGAAGAGACGGCTACACCTTC. It specifies CASSQGRDGYTF.

The V gene is TRBV19, the J gene TRBJ2-1; possible D gene TRBD2, 6 bases. Germline V gives CDR1 LNHDA, CDR2 SQIVND (reference sequence). The CDR3 is 13 residues long. Trimming pared 3 bases from V and 7 bases from J, leaving 10 bases between. CDR3 nucleotide sequence: TGTGCCAGTAGTATGGCTCGGGAGAATGAGCAGTTCTTC. Its translation is CASSMARENEQFF.

This chain links TRBV28 with TRBJ1-5; TRBD1 might be the D (5 bases). This CDR3 has 14 amino acids. In germline, CDR1 is MDHEN, CDR2 SYDVKM. The V end was cut by 1 base, the J end by 4 bases, with 8 bases between. The CDR3 loop reads CASSLLGVNQPQHF. The CDR3 nucleotides are TGTGCCAGCAGTTTATTAGGGGTTAATCAGCCCCAGCATTTT. Supplemented by reference TRBV28 and TRBJ1-5, the full variable domain reads DVKVTQSSRYLVKRTGEKVFLECVQDMDHENMFWYRQDPGLGLRLIYFSYDVKMKEKGDIPEGYSVSREKKERFSLILESASTNQTSMYLCASSLLGVNQPQHFGDGTRLSIL.

The chain carries TRBV15 and TRBJ1-1, with no clear D. CDR3 length: 14 amino acids. The V gene's germline CDR1 is LNHNV and CDR2 YYDKDF (reference sequence). With 0 bases removed from V and 5 bases from J, the gap between germline ends came to 10 bases. The CDR3 here is CATSRDASGTEAFF. CDR3 coding DNA: TGTGCCACCAGCAGAGATGCCTCCGGGACTGAAGCTTTCTTT.

The chain employs TRBV27 and TRBJ2-7; 10 bases align to TRBD2. The ends lost 8 bases at V and 2 bases at J; junction bases unmatched: 12. From germline, CDR1 is MNHEY and CDR2 SMNVEV (reference sequence). The CDR3 length is 16 residues. The CDR3 here is CASAKGLATFPYEQYF. CDR3 sequence (DNA): TGTGCCAGCGCGAAGGGACTAGCGACGTTCCCCTACGAGCAGTACTTC.

This chain uses TRBV4-3 with TRBJ1-1; D unresolved. This CDR3 is 16 amino acids long. Per germline, CDR1 LGHNA and CDR2 YSLEER. V lost 0 bases, J lost 0 bases, and 11 bases lay in between. In DNA, the CDR3 is TGCGCCAGCAGCCAAGAGGTTTGGGCCATGAACACTGAAGCTTTCTTT. Amino acids: CASSQEVWAMNTEAFF.

The genes are TRBV28 and TRBJ2-1, with D possibly TRBD1 on 7 matching bases. The CDR3 totals 15 residues. V shed 6 bases and J shed 7 bases, with 19 bases lying between them. Germline CDR1 MDHEN, CDR2 SYDVKM. The CDR3 spells CASRLTGSGGNEQFF. DNA of the CDR3: TGTGCCAGCAGGTTGACAGGGTCCGGAGGGAATGAGCAGTTCTTC.

This chain connects TRBV6-1 to TRBJ2-3; TRBD2 agrees at 10 bases. V gave up 0 bases and J gave up 6 bases; unmatched junction bases: 9. CDR3 length: 17 residues. Germline assignment: CDR1 MNHNS and CDR2 SASEGT. CDR3 bases: TGTGCCAGCAGTGAAGCGTGGGCTAGCGGGAGTTCGGATACGCAGTATTTT. Translating it yields CASSEAWASGSSDTQYF.

V and J are TRBV12-5 and TRBJ2-2; 11 nucleotides line up with TRBD2. Per the germline V gene, CDR1 is LGHNT and CDR2 is FRNRAP. The V gene end was trimmed by 4 bases and the J gene end by 1 base; junction bases not matched to a gene: 5. The CDR3 extends over 17 amino acids. The CDR3 DNA reads TGTGCTAGTGGTTCCGACCTAGCGGGGGGGAACACCGGGGAGCTGTTTTTT. It is translated as CASGSDLAGGNTGELFF.

This chain joins TRBV4-2 and TRBJ2-6; 10 nucleotides line up with TRBD2. Germline trimming cut 0 bases from V and 0 bases from J; bases unmatched to any gene: 2. Germline V gene lookup returns CDR1 LGHNA and CDR2 YNFKEQ. The CDR3 is 18 residues long. The CDR3 here is CASSQETSGDSGANVLTF. The DNA for the CDR3 is TGTGCCAGCAGCCAAGAAACTAGCGGGGACTCTGGGGCCAACGTCCTGACTTTC.

CDR3 DNA: TGTGCCAGCAGCTTAGGGCGGGGGGCAGCCTACGAGCAGTACTTC. This codes for CASSLGRGAAYEQYF. The J gene is TRBJ2-7, the V gene TRBV7-6; 8 positions agree with TRBD2. This CDR3 is built from 15 residues. The V gene's germline CDR1 is SGHVS and CDR2 FNYEAQ. V shed 1 base, J shed 2 bases, and the junction held 4 bases outside the gene matches. Together with reference TRBV7-6 and TRBJ2-7, the CDR3 gives the full variable domain: GAGVSQSPRYKVTKRGQDVALRCDPISGHVSLYWYRQALGQGPEFLTYFNYEAQQDKSGLPNDRFSAERPEGSISTLTIQRTEQRDSAMYRCASSLGRGAAYEQYFGPGTRLTVT.

The chain combines TRBV4-3 with TRBJ2-3, with D perhaps TRBD2 (5 bases). V lost 4 bases to trimming and J lost 1 base, with 9 bases between them. Germline V gene data show CDR1 as LGHNA and CDR2 as YSLEER. CDR3 length: 14 residues. The CDR3 region has the DNA TGCGCCAGCAGCCCGAGGGAGCGCACAGATACGCAGTATTTT. Translating it yields CASSPRERTDTQYF.

V gene TRBV10-3 combines with J gene TRBJ1-2; tentatively, D is TRBD1 (5 bases). From germline, CDR1 is ENHRY and CDR2 SYGVKD. The V and J ends lost 7 bases and 7 bases respectively, with 10 bases between them. The CDR3 totals 11 residues. In nucleotides, the CDR3 is TGTGCCATCACTGGAGGGGCTGGCTACACCTTC. It encodes CAITGGAGYTF.

V is TRBV5-4 and J is TRBJ2-7; D might be TRBD2 (6 bases). CDR3 size: 16 residues. With 0 bases removed from V and 2 bases from J, the gap between germline ends came to 15 bases. Germline CDR1 SGHNT, CDR2 YYREEE (reference sequence). The CDR3 is CASSLAGGTGTYEQYF. The CDR3, as DNA: TGTGCCAGCAGCTTGGCCGGAGGGACGGGAACCTACGAGCAGTACTTC.

The chain recombines TRBV18 with TRBJ2-5, with a tentative D call TRBD2 (6 bases). With 1 base removed from V and 3 bases from J, the gap between germline ends came to 6 bases. The CDR3 totals 13 residues. Per the germline V gene, CDR1 is KGHSH and CDR2 is LQKENI. CDR3 sequence (DNA): TGTGCCAGCTCACCACGGGGGGAAGAGACCCAGTACTTC. This sequence encodes CASSPRGEETQYF.

The chain carries TRBV3-1 (or the pseudogene TRBV3-2) and TRBJ2-1; 7 bases line up with TRBD2. Germline V CDR1 and CDR2: LGHDT, YNNKEL (reference sequence). This CDR3 region has 19 residues. Germline trimming cut 3 bases from V and 6 bases from J; bases unmatched to any gene: 20. The CDR3 DNA is TGTGCCAGCAGCCAGAACCCTTTCGCCGGACTAGGTTCTCCCAATGAGCAGTTCTTC. Encoded protein: CASSQNPFAGLGSPNEQFF.

A word on this clone: Other DNA sequences of this sample code for an identical CDR3. The J gene is TRBJ1-1, the V gene TRBV7-9; 7 positions match TRBD1. The CDR3 sequence is 13 residues long. V lost 5 bases to trimming and J lost 3 bases; unmatched junction nucleotides: 3. Germline loops: CDR1 SEHNR, CDR2 FQNEAQ (reference sequence). The CDR3 loop reads CASSRTGDTEAFF. In DNA, the CDR3 is TGTGCCAGCAGCCGGACAGGAGACACTGAAGCTTTCTTT.

The rearrangement joins TRBV4-2 to TRBJ2-1, with D possibly TRBD2 on 6 matching bases. Trimming took off 1 base at V and 8 bases at J, with 15 bases between the two ends. The CDR3 is 15 residues long. Germline V gene sequence: CDR1 LGHNA, CDR2 YNFKEQ. For the CDR3, the DNA is TGTGCCAGCAGCCAAGGGACTACTACCAAGGATGAGCAGTTCTTC. Its protein product is CASSQGTTTKDEQFF.

The chain employs TRBV5-4 and TRBJ2-7, with a possible D match to TRBD1 (6 bases). The length of the CDR3 is 13 residues. Germline V gene data show CDR1 as SGHNT and CDR2 as YYREEE (reference sequence). V was shortened by 3 bases and J by 5 bases, with 12 bases between the two germline ends. The CDR3 nucleotides are TGTGCCAGCAGCTACCCCCAGGGGCACGAGCAGTACTTC. This gives the protein CASSYPQGHEQYF. Together with reference TRBV5-4 and TRBJ2-7, the CDR3 gives the full variable domain: ETGVTQSPTHLIKTRGQQVTLRCSSQSGHNTVSWYQQALGQGPQFIFQYYREEENGRGNFPPRFSGLQFPNYSSELNVNALELDDSALYLCASSYPQGHEQYFGPGTRLTVT.

The chain carries TRBV25-1 and TRBJ1-2; no firm D call. The CDR3 loop spans 11 amino acids. Trimming stripped 4 bases from V and 8 bases from J, with 8 bases between. CDR1 MGHDK and CDR2 SYGVNS come from the germline V gene. CDR3: CASSGLWGYTF. In nucleotides, the CDR3 is TGTGCCAGCAGTGGCCTCTGGGGCTACACCTTC.

V gene TRBV7-8 combines with J gene TRBJ1-5; D ambiguous. Trimming took off 4 bases at V and 4 bases at J, with 11 bases between the two ends. CDR1 and CDR2 (germline): SGHVS, FQNEAQ. This CDR3 is 14 amino acids long. CDR3 nucleotide sequence: TGTGCCAGCAGCTACGGGGAATGGAATCAGCCCCAGCATTTT. Protein product: CASSYGEWNQPQHF.